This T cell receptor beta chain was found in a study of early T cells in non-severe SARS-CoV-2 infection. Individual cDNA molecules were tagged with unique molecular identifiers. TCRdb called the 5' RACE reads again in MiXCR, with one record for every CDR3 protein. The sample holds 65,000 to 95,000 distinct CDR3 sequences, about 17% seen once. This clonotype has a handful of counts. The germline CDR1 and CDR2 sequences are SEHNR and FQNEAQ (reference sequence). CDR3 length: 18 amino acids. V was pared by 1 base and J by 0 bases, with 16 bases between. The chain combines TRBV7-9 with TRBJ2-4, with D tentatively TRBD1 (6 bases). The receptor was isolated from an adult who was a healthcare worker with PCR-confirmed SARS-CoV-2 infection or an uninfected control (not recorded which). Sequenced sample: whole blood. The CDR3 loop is CASSLVVGATLAKNIQYF. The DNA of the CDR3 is TGTGCCAGCAGCTTAGTTGTGGGGGCGACGCTAGCCAAAAACATTCAGTACTTC.